This T cell receptor beta chain was obtained from a study of patients and donors after allogeneic stem cell transplantation. Trimming took off 6 bases at V and 8 bases at J, with 14 bases between the two ends. The CDR3 totals 13 residues. Per germline, CDR1 SNHLY and CDR2 FYNNEI. TCRdb independently ran MiXCR on the RT-PCR reads; one entry per CDR3 protein. The data contain fewer than 500,000 distinct CDR3 sequences, about a sixth of them seen just once; the ten biggest clones take up 6.5% to 7.5%. The sequenced sample was blood, either unsorted or a sorted T cell fraction (not recorded which). The J gene is TRBJ2-1, the V gene TRBV2, with D perhaps matching TRBD1 (6 bases). This TCR came from a human donor who was either an allogeneic HSCT recipient or a stem cell or donor lymphocyte infusion donor (not recorded which). It is not recorded whose cells these are; they may come from a transplant donor. The CDR3 here is CASSSGQHDEQFF. In DNA, the CDR3 is TGTGCCAGCAGCTCTGGACAGCACGATGAGCAGTTCTTC.